The next 30 T cell receptor beta chains were all read from a single sample in a study of blood T cell repertoires in COVID-19. Measured with immunoSEQ multiplex PCR; TCRdb has only the in-frame clones, and not every one. The sample has a few hundred thousand clones; roughly 89% are singletons. The sample taken for sequencing was peripheral blood. These receptors were taken from a young man with COVID-19, enrolled during active disease.

This clone was picked up one time. V is TRBV7-9 and J is TRBJ2-1; D may be TRBD2 (6 bases). Per the germline V gene, CDR1 is SEHNR and CDR2 is FQNEAQ (reference sequence). Trimming took off 4 bases at V and 7 bases at J, with 17 bases between the two ends. The CDR3 runs 15 residues. DNA for the CDR3: TGTGCCAGCAGCTACCGGCGGACTACTCCAAATGAGCAGTTCTTC. Amino acids: CASSYRRTTPNEQFF.

The count of this clone is one. The rearrangement uses TRBV7-9 and TRBJ2-1, with TRBD2 matching 10 bases. This CDR3 spans 14 amino acids. Germline trimming cut 7 bases from V and 5 bases from J; bases unmatched to any gene: 5. The germline V gene encodes CDR1 SEHNR and CDR2 FQNEAQ (reference sequence). DNA of the CDR3: TGTGCCAGCACCACACTAGCGGGGCACAATGAGCAGTTCTTC. As protein: CASTTLAGHNEQFF.

The V call is TRBV5-1, the J call TRBJ2-5, with TRBD2 matching over 15 bases. Germline CDR1 is SGHRS and CDR2 is YFSETQ. V gave up 5 bases and J gave up 2 bases; unmatched junction bases: 7. CDR3 length: 17 residues. CDR3 sequence reads: CASSRPGTSGGQETQYF. The CDR3, as DNA: TGCGCCAGCAGTCGTCCCGGGACTAGCGGGGGGCAAGAGACCCAGTACTTC.

The genes are TRBV5-1 and TRBJ2-7, with 10 bases aligning to TRBD2. The germline gives CDR1 SGHRS, CDR2 YFSETQ. V lost 4 bases to trimming and J lost 0 bases; unmatched junction nucleotides: 7. This CDR3 has 16 residues. In DNA form, the CDR3 reads TGCGCCAGCAGCGGGAGGACTAGCGGAAGCTCCTACGAGCAGTACTTC. Residues: CASSGRTSGSSYEQYF.

V gene TRBV11-2 combines with J gene TRBJ2-7; D is unclear. Germline assignment: CDR1 SGHAT and CDR2 FQNNGV. The CDR3 has 11 residues. V lost 1 base and J 6 bases, leaving 4 bases between the germline ends. CDR3 protein: CASSLGLEQYF. CDR3 bases: TGTGCCAGCAGCTTAGGACTCGAGCAGTACTTC.

This chain uses TRBV19 with TRBJ2-3, with 8 bases fitting TRBD1. This CDR3 is 13 amino acids long. The V gene's germline CDR1 is LNHDA and CDR2 SQIVND (reference sequence). Trimming cost V 7 bases and J 1 base; bases outside gene matches: 1. CDR3 protein: CASMGQGTDTQYF. CDR3 coding DNA: TGTGCCAGTATGGGACAGGGCACAGATACGCAGTATTTT.

In the case of this clone: Distinct nucleotide sequences in the sample also encode this CDR3. The J gene is TRBJ2-3, the V gene TRBV5-4; 11 bases are a match to TRBD2. Germline V CDR1 and CDR2: SGHNT, YYREEE (reference sequence). With V trimmed by 0 bases and J by 0 bases, 3 bases remained unmatched. CDR3 length equals 17 residues. The CDR3 loop reads CASSLALAGGSTDTQYF. Written as DNA, the CDR3 is TGTGCCAGCAGCTTGGCTCTAGCGGGGGGTAGCACAGATACGCAGTATTTT. The full variable domain, its missing parts supplied by reference TRBV5-4 and TRBJ2-3, is ETGVTQSPTHLIKTRGQQVTLRCSSQSGHNTVSWYQQALGQGPQFIFQYYREEENGRGNFPPRFSGLQFPNYSSELNVNALELDDSALYLCASSLALAGGSTDTQYFGPGTRLTVL.

The V call is TRBV5-1, the J call TRBJ1-6; a weak D match, TRBD1 (5 bases). This CDR3 region has 16 residues. Germline V gives CDR1 SGHRS, CDR2 YFSETQ. V dropped 4 bases and J dropped 0 bases, with 11 bases sitting between them. The CDR3 DNA reads TGCGCCAGCAGCCCCTCCGGGGGCTCCTATAATTCACCCCTCCACTTT. It specifies CASSPSGGSYNSPLHF.

This chain links TRBV7-9 with TRBJ2-2, with 7 positions matching TRBD1. CDR3 size: 16 residues. Unmatched junction bases numbered 10, after V lost 6 bases and J lost 3 bases. Looked up from germline, CDR1 is SEHNR and CDR2 is FQNEAQ (reference sequence). This chain's CDR3 is CASRSPGQIYTGELFF. The CDR3 DNA sequence: TGTGCCAGCAGATCGCCGGGACAGATCTACACCGGGGAGCTGTTTTTT.

The chain is built from TRBV7-9 and TRBJ2-7; 8 bases are shared with TRBD1. V lost 2 bases, J lost 7 bases, and 7 bases stayed unmatched. This CDR3 is 14 amino acids long. Germline CDR1 reads SEHNR; CDR2 reads FQNEAQ (reference sequence). CDR3 protein: CASSLRDRSGEQYF. Here the CDR3 DNA reads TGTGCCAGCAGCTTAAGGGACAGGTCTGGAGAGCAGTACTTC.

This chain links TRBV7-9 with TRBJ1-6, with 10 positions matching TRBD1. V gave up 5 bases and J gave up 9 bases; unmatched junction bases: 7. Germline CDR1 reads SEHNR; CDR2 reads FQNEAQ (reference sequence). The CDR3 consists of 15 residues. The CDR3, as DNA: TGTGCCAGCAGCGCAACCGGGACAGGGGTTTCACCCCTCCACTTT. This gives the protein CASSATGTGVSPLHF. Variable domain in full (rest from reference TRBV7-9 and TRBJ1-6): DTGVSQNPRHKITKRGQNVTFRCDPISEHNRLYWYRQTLGQGPEFLTYFQNEAQLEKSRLLSDRFSAERPKGSFSTLEIQRTEQGDSAMYLCASSATGTGVSPLHFGNGTRLTVT.

The chain is built from TRBV29-1 and TRBJ2-7; tentatively, D is TRBD2 (6 bases). CDR3 size: 12 residues. Germline values: CDR1 SQVTM, CDR2 ANQGSEA. Trimming cost V 6 bases and J 1 base, with 10 bases left between them. The CDR3 bases are TGCAGCGTATCTAGCGAATCCTACGAGCAGTACTTC. This translates into CSVSSESYEQYF.

The V gene is TRBV11-2, the J gene TRBJ2-5; the match to TRBD1 covers 9 bases. The ends lost 4 bases at V and 5 bases at J; junction bases unmatched: 8. The CDR3 runs 15 residues. CDR1 and CDR2 from the germline V gene are SGHAT and FQNNGV. For the CDR3, the DNA is TGTGCCAGCAGCTCAAGGTGGACAGGGGAGGAGACCCAGTACTTC. It encodes CASSSRWTGEETQYF.

The chain is built from TRBV10-1 and TRBJ2-2; 8 bases match TRBD1. Germline V gene lookup returns CDR1 WNHNN and CDR2 SYGVQD (reference sequence). This CDR3 comprises 13 residues. Trimming at V came to 6 bases and at J to 7 bases, leaving 4 bases not matched to a gene. CDR3: CASSQGAGGELFF. The CDR3 DNA follows: TGCGCCAGCAGCCAGGGGGCGGGCGGGGAGCTGTTTTTT.

The J gene is TRBJ2-5, the V gene TRBV15; 16 nucleotides align to TRBD2. The ends lost 5 bases at V and 5 bases at J; junction bases unmatched: 8. Germline V gives CDR1 LNHNV, CDR2 YYDKDF (reference sequence). This CDR3 is built from 17 residues. The CDR3 is CATSLGLAGGPRETQYF. In nucleotides, the CDR3 is TGTGCCACCAGCTTGGGACTAGCGGGGGGGCCGCGGGAGACCCAGTACTTC.

This clone has a single count. The chain uses TRBV10-2 and TRBJ2-2; D unclear. The V gene's germline CDR1 is WSHSY and CDR2 SAAADI. The V gene lost 7 bases and the J gene lost 6 bases, with 21 bases spanning the gap. There are 16 residues in the CDR3. CDR3 DNA: TGCGCCAGCAAAGGTGAACAGAATCGGATAGCCGGGGAGCTGTTTTTT. Its protein is CASKGEQNRIAGELFF.

The chain employs TRBV24-1 and TRBJ2-3, with TRBD2 identical over 8 bases. The V and J ends lost 4 bases and 7 bases, in that order; junction bases with no gene match: 12. The length of the CDR3 is 16 residues. Germline V gene data show CDR1 as KGHDR and CDR2 as SFDVKD. The CDR3 is CATSDSFTGGINTQYF. Here the CDR3 DNA reads TGTGCCACCAGTGACTCGTTTACGGGAGGGATCAATACGCAGTATTTT.

The rearrangement joins TRBV5-1 to TRBJ2-1; 8 bases match TRBD1. The V and J ends lost 0 bases and 6 bases, in that order; junction bases with no gene match: 8. CDR3 length equals 16 residues. In germline, CDR1 is SGHRS, CDR2 YFSETQ. Written as DNA, the CDR3 is TGCGCCAGCAGCTTGGAACGGGGACAGGTCCTCAATGAGCAGTTCTTC. It translates to CASSLERGQVLNEQFF.

V gene TRBV18 combines with J gene TRBJ2-1, with D perhaps TRBD1 (5 bases). Trimming shortened V by 3 bases and J by 4 bases, and 7 bases separated the two germline ends. Germline CDR1 is KGHSH and CDR2 is LQKENI. The CDR3 covers 13 residues. The CDR3 is CASSPDKYNEQFF. The CDR3 coding sequence is TGTGCCAGCTCACCGGACAAATACAATGAGCAGTTCTTC. Full variable domain (rest looked up from reference TRBV18 and TRBJ2-1): NAGVMQNPRHLVRRRGQEARLRCSPMKGHSHVYWYRQLPEEGLKFMVYLQKENIIDESGMPKERFSAEFPKEGPSILRIQQVVRGDSAAYFCASSPDKYNEQFFGPGTRLTVL.

CDR3 sequence: CASSIRVGNTEAFF. The CDR3 DNA sequence: TGTGCCAGTAGTATCCGGGTGGGGAACACTGAAGCTTTCTTT. V and J are TRBV19 and TRBJ1-1; the D is unclear. The CDR3 contains 14 residues. The ends were cut back, 3 bases at V and 1 base at J, with 9 bases in the middle. From germline, CDR1 is LNHDA and CDR2 SQIVND (reference sequence).

The rearrangement links TRBV10-1 to TRBJ1-1; TRBD1 aligns across 7 bases. Trimming removed 6 bases from V and 5 bases from J; junction bases left unmatched: 6. Germline CDR1 reads WNHNN; CDR2 reads SYGVQD (reference sequence). CDR3 length equals 13 residues. The DNA of the CDR3 is TGCGCCAGCAGGGGGGACAGCGGTACTGAAGCTTTCTTT. Its translation: CASRGDSGTEAFF.

The chain couples TRBV5-6 to TRBJ2-5; the D is unclear. V dropped 2 bases and J dropped 2 bases, with 10 bases sitting between them. CDR1 and CDR2 (germline): SGHDT, YYEEEE. This CDR3 region has 14 residues. The CDR3 sequence is CASSFDPGQETQYF. CDR3 nucleotide sequence: TGTGCCAGCAGCTTCGATCCCGGGCAAGAGACCCAGTACTTC. Based on the CDR3 plus reference TRBV5-6 and TRBJ2-5, the full variable domain is DAGVTQSPTHLIKTRGQQVTLRCSPKSGHDTVSWYQQALGQGPQFIFQYYEEEERQRGNFPDRFSGHQFPNYSSELNVNALLLGDSALYLCASSFDPGQETQYFGPGTRLLVL.

The chain is built from TRBV30 and TRBJ2-1; TRBD1 aligns across 8 bases. The ends lost 1 base at V and 8 bases at J; junction bases unmatched: 7. Germline V gene lookup returns CDR1 GTSNPN and CDR2 SVGIG (reference sequence). The CDR3 sequence is 14 residues long. The CDR3 here is CAWSDGQGMDEQFF. The CDR3 DNA reads TGTGCCTGGAGTGACGGACAGGGAATGGATGAGCAGTTCTTC.

This chain joins TRBV27 and TRBJ2-2, with 14 bases lining up with TRBD2. This CDR3 contains 17 residues. Germline V gene lookup returns CDR1 MNHEY and CDR2 SMNVEV (reference sequence). V shed 5 bases and J 4 bases; nucleotides not matched to a gene: 6. This CDR3 reads CASSLGLAGGGTGELFF. CDR3 DNA: TGTGCCAGCAGTCTCGGACTAGCGGGAGGTGGCACCGGGGAGCTGTTTTTT.

The rearrangement links TRBV4-1 to TRBJ1-2; TRBD1 matches 12 bases. This CDR3 has 15 amino acids. J gave up 6 bases and V 4 bases, and 6 bases lay outside the gene matches. Germline CDR1 and CDR2: MGHRA and YSYEKL. In DNA form, the CDR3 reads TGCGCCAGCAGCCCGGGACAGGGGGCTTTAAATGGCTACACCTTC. It is translated as CASSPGQGALNGYTF.

In DNA, the CDR3 is TGTGCCAGCAGCCATACGGGGACAGACTGGGAGCAGTTCTTC. This sequence encodes CASSHTGTDWEQFF. The V gene is TRBV7-8, the J gene TRBJ2-1; 7 nucleotides line up with TRBD1. Unmatched junction bases numbered 11, after V lost 5 bases and J lost 10 bases. The CDR3 runs 14 residues. Germline lookup yields CDR1 SGHVS and CDR2 FQNEAQ.

This clone has just one count. DNA of the CDR3: TGTGCCAGTAGTACCCCAGGACAGTTGGGGAACTCCTACGAGCAGTACTTC. The encoded protein is CASSTPGQLGNSYEQYF. The chain joins TRBV19 to TRBJ2-7; possibly TRBD1 for D (6 bases). The CDR3 loop spans 17 amino acids. In germline, CDR1 is LNHDA, CDR2 SQIVND (reference sequence). Trimming shortened V by 4 bases and J by 0 bases, and 19 bases separated the two germline ends. Full variable domain (missing parts from reference TRBV19 and TRBJ2-7): DGGITQSPKYLFRKEGQNVTLSCEQNLNHDAMYWYRQDPGQGLRLIYYSQIVNDFQKGDIAEGYSVSREKKESFPLTVTSAQKNPTAFYLCASSTPGQLGNSYEQYFGPGTRLTVT.

CDR3: CASSEKNIQYF. As DNA, the CDR3 is TGTGCCAGCAGTGAGAAAAACATTCAGTACTTC. This rearrangement joins TRBV6-2 or TRBV6-3 to TRBJ2-4; no reliable D call. Trimming left V 5 bases short and J 4 bases short, with 3 bases between. In germline, CDR1 is MNHEY, CDR2 SVGEGT. The CDR3 contains 11 residues.

The rearrangement links TRBV30 to TRBJ1-5, with D maybe TRBD1 (5 bases). Per the germline V gene, CDR1 is GTSNPN and CDR2 is SVGIG (reference sequence). V was trimmed by 3 bases and J by 2 bases, leaving 14 bases between them. The CDR3 is 15 amino acids. The CDR3 loop is CAWRLPQGGNQPQHF. For the CDR3, the DNA is TGTGCCTGGAGATTGCCCCAAGGGGGCAATCAGCCCCAGCATTTT.

The chain has TRBV29-1 and TRBJ2-3; TRBD2 might be the D (5 bases). This CDR3 region has 12 residues. Germline V gene lookup returns CDR1 SQVTM and CDR2 ANQGSEA. Trimming left V 7 bases short and J 3 bases short, with 11 bases between. The CDR3 DNA is TGCAGCGGAGACTATCCTACAGATACGCAGTATTTT. Encoded protein: CSGDYPTDTQYF.